The 3 T cell receptor beta chains in this list originate from one sample, sequenced in a study of PD-1 blockade in classical Hodgkin lymphoma. Repertoires were generated with immunoSEQ multiplex PCR, while TCRdb's copy carries only in-frame clones and drops some. The data contain tens of thousands of clones, about 80% of them singletons. Time point described: cycle 4 day 1 (C4D1), after more than 5 weeks of nivolumab. Relapse after autologous stem cell transplantation occurred in every patient, and brentuximab vedotin exposure varied. The source material was peripheral blood mononuclear cells (PBMCs), sampled before the fourth cycle of nivolumab. The receptors derive from a human donor with classical Hodgkin lymphoma.

V usage is TRBV19 and J usage is TRBJ1-2, with D perhaps matching TRBD1 (6 bases). V lost 3 bases, J lost 2 bases, and 19 bases lay in between. CDR1 is LNHDA, CDR2 SQIVND, per germline (reference sequence). The CDR3 has 17 residues. Here the CDR3 reads CASSMSGSTGANYGYTF. The CDR3 DNA sequence: TGTGCCAGTAGTATGAGCGGGTCGACAGGAGCAAACTATGGCTACACCTTC.

This CDR3 reads CASSVGLAGEGYEQYF. CDR3 DNA sequence: TGTGCCAGCAGCGTAGGGCTAGCGGGAGAGGGGTACGAGCAGTACTTC. This chain joins TRBV9 and TRBJ2-7, with 10 bases that match TRBD2. Trimming at V came to 0 bases and at J to 4 bases, leaving 7 bases not matched to a gene. CDR1 is SGDLS and CDR2 is YYNGEE in the germline V gene. This CDR3 spans 16 amino acids.

The genes are TRBV18 and TRBJ2-5; D gene ambiguous. Trimming removed 2 bases from V and 1 base from J, with 11 bases in between. The length of the CDR3 is 15 residues. Germline V CDR1 and CDR2: KGHSH, LQKENI. Here the CDR3 DNA reads TGTGCCAGCTCACCATGGTCCCAGCCCCAAGAGACCCAGTACTTC. Translated: CASSPWSQPQETQYF.